This T cell receptor beta chain was obtained from a study of blood T cells in healthy people across ages. Study-level findings and limits: Diversity figures based on one million T cells were deemed too low.

Using a J-beta primer mix together with a sample-barcoded 5' primer, a second PCR was run for about 7 to 12 cycles. TCRdb called the 5' RACE reads again in MiXCR, with one record for every CDR3 protein. The sample yields around 1,500,000 distinct CDR3 sequences, under 30% seen once. The draw of peripheral blood yielded ten milliliters from each donor. This CDR3 region has 18 residues. Unmatched junction bases numbered 14, after V lost 5 bases and J lost 2 bases. Germline V CDR1 and CDR2: SGHTA, FQGNSA. This clonotype has at least ten counts. Its antigen is unknown. The sequencing input was blood. The chain links TRBV7-2 to TRBJ2-7; 11 bases line up with TRBD2. This sequence was found in a woman aged 25 to 39 in good health. For the CDR3, the DNA is TGTGCCAGCAGCACCCGAGGTATACTAGCGGGAGCAACCTACGAGCAGTACTTC. Protein product: CASSTRGILAGATYEQYF.